This T cell receptor (beta chain) was profiled in a study of radiotherapy plus CTLA-4 blockade in lung cancer. Profiled with immunoSEQ multiplex PCR; TCRdb holds only in-frame clones, not every one. The sample carries about 43,000 clones, about 67% recorded once. This clone has just a few counts. Germline assignment: CDR1 MNHNS and CDR2 SASEGT. V lost 10 bases and J lost 5, with 14 bases in between. This CDR3 is 12 amino acids long. The chain links TRBV6-1 to TRBJ1-2; D is ambiguous. This specimen consisted of peripheral blood, obtained from a patient treated with radiotherapy plus ipilimumab. The TCR originated in a human donor with non-small cell lung cancer who had a partial response to radiotherapy plus ipilimumab. This CDR3 is CATDSHWYGYTF. The CDR3, as DNA: TGTGCCACCGATTCCCACTGGTATGGCTACACCTTC.